Detailed here is one T cell receptor (beta chain). This same CDR3 is encoded by further DNA sequences in the sample. Trimming shortened V by 2 bases and J by 4 bases, and 13 bases separated the two germline ends. Germline V gene sequence: CDR1 SGDLS, CDR2 YYNGEE. This CDR3 contains 15 residues. Data came from immunoSEQ multiplex PCR; TCRdb stores just in-frame clones and leaves some out. The sample consists of approximately 400,000 clones, 70% to 90% of them appearing once. This specimen belongs to a study of Ad26.COV2.S vaccination and SARS-CoV-2 variants. Study context: The vaccine Ad26.COV2.S was put into the muscle once, or twice with 56 days between.

This sample's treatment: over 15 received Ad26.COV2.S at low or high dose, single or two shots; five or six received placebo; per-sample allocation not given. Sampling took place 63 days after the first vaccine or placebo injection. The clonotype comes from a person aged 18-60 years who received the Ad26.COV2.S COVID-19 vaccine or a placebo. The J gene is TRBJ2-1, the V gene TRBV9, with D possibly being TRBD2 (5 bases). The source was peripheral blood, collected in a trial of Ad26.COV2.S vaccine versus placebo. The CDR3 spells CASSVRAGGYNEQFF. In DNA form, the CDR3 reads TGTGCCAGCAGCGTTCGGGCGGGCGGTTACAATGAGCAGTTCTTC.